The following is a TCR beta chain sequence with its context. The sample belongs to a study of identical twins. Each CDR3 protein is one row after TCRdb ran MiXCR on the 5' RACE reads. The sample consists of 700,000 or so distinct CDR3 sequences, under 9% of them appearing once. V shed 6 bases and J 11 bases; nucleotides not matched to a gene: 17. The CDR3 contains 16 residues. These data are also associated with another study on yellow fever vaccine responses in identical twins.

Sequenced input: PBMCs. The sequence derives from a woman under 30 in good health. This chain connects TRBV12-3 or TRBV12-4 to TRBJ1-5; TRBD1 aligns across 9 bases. In DNA, the CDR3 is TGTGCCAGCAGGGGCGGGACAGGGAATGTCCACGCGGCCCAGCATTTT. Protein sequence: CASRGGTGNVHAAQHF.